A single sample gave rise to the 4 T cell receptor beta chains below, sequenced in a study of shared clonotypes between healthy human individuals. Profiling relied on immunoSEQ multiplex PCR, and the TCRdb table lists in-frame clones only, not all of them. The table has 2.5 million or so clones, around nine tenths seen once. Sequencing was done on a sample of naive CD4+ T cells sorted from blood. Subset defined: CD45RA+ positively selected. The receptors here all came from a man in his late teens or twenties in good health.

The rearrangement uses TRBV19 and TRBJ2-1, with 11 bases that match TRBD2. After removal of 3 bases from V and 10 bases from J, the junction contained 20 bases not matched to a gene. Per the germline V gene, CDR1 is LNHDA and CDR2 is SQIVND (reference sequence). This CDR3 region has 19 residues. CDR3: CASSMGPTRLAGSYMEQFF. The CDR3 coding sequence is TGTGCCAGTAGTATGGGGCCGACTAGACTAGCGGGGTCATATATGGAGCAGTTCTTC.

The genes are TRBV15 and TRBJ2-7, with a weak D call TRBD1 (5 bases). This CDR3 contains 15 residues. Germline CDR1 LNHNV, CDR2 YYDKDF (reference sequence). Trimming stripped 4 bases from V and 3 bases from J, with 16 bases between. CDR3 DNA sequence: TGTGCCACCAGCAAACCAGGGCTCCAAGGCTACGAGCAGTACTTC. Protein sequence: CATSKPGLQGYEQYF.

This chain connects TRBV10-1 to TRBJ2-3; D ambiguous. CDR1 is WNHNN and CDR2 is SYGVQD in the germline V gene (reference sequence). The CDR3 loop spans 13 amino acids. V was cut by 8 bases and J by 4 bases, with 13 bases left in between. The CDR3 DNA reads TGCGCCAGCCAGAACGAGGCGGCAGATACGCAGTATTTT. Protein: CASQNEAADTQYF.

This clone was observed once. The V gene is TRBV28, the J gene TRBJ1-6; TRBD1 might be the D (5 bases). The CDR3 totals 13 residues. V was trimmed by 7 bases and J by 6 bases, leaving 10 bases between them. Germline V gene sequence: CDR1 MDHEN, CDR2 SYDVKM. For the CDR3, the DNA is TGTGCCAGCACCCGGGACCGTAATTCACCCCTCCACTTT. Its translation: CASTRDRNSPLHF.